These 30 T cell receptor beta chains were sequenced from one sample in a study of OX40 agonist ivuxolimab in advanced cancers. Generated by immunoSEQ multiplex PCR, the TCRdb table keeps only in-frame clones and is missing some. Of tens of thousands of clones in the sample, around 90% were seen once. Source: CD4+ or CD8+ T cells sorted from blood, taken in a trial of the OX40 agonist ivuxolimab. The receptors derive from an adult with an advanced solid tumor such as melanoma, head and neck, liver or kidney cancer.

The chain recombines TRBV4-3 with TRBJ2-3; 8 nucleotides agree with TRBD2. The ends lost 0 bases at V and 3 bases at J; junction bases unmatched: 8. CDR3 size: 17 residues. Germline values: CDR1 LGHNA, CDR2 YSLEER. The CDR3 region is CASSQDSSGSGTDTQYF. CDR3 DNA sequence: TGCGCCAGCAGCCAAGATTCTAGCGGGTCGGGAACAGATACGCAGTATTTT.

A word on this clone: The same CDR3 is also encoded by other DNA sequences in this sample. The CDR3 here is CASSYGSGNTIYF. The CDR3 nucleotides are TGTGCCAGCAGTTACGGCAGTGGAAACACCATATATTTT. The J gene is TRBJ1-3, the V gene TRBV6-5, with D unresolved. Looked up from germline, CDR1 is MNHEY and CDR2 is SVGAGI. Trimming cost V 2 bases and J 3 bases, with 5 bases left between them. There are 13 residues in the CDR3.

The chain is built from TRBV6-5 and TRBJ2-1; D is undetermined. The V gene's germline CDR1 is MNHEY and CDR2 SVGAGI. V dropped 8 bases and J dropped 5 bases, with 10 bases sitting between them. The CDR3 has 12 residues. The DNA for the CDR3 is TGTGCCAGCCGGTCTTTTAACAATGAGCAGTTCTTC. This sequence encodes CASRSFNNEQFF.

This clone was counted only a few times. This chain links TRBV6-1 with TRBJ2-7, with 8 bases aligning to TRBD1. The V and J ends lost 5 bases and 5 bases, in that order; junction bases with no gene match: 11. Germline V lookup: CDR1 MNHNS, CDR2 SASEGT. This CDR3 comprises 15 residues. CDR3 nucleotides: TGTGCCAGCAGTACTCGGACAGGGAGTCCGGACGAGCAGTACGTC. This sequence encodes CASSTRTGSPDEQYV.

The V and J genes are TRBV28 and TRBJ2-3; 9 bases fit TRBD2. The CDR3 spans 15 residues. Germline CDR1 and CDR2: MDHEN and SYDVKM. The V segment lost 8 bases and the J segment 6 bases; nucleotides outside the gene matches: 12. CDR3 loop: CASQQREELYDTQYF. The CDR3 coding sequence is TGTGCCAGCCAACAGCGGGAGGAGCTCTACGATACGCAGTATTTT.

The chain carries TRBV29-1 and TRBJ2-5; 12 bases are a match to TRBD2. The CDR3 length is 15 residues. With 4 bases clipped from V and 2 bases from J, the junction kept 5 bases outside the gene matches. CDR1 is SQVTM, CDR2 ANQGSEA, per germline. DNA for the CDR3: TGCAGCGTTGGGGCTAGCGGGGGGGCGCAAGAGACCCAGTACTTC. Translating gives CSVGASGGAQETQYF. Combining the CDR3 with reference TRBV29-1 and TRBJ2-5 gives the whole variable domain SAVISQKPSRDICQRGTSLTIQCQVDSQVTMMFWYRQQPGQSLTLIATANQGSEATYESGFVIDKFPISRPNLTFSTLTVSNMSPEDSSIYLCSVGASGGAQETQYFGPGTRLLVL.

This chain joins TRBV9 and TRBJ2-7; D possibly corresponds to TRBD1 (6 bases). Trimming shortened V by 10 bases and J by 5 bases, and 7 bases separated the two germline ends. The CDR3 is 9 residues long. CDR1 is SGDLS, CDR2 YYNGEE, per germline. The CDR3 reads CAYRDEQYV. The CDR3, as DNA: TGTGCCTACAGGGACGAGCAGTACGTC.

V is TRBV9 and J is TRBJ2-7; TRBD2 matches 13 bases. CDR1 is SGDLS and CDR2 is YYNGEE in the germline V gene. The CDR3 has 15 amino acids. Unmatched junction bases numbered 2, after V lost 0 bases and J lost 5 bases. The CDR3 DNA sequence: TGTGCCAGCAGCGTAGGCGGGACTAGCGGGGACGAGCAGTACTTC. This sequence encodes CASSVGGTSGDEQYF.

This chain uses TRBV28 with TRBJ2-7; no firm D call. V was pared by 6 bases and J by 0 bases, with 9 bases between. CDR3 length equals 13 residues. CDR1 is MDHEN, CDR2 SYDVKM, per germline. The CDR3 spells CASSSLDSYEQYV. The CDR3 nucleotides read TGTGCCAGCAGCTCTCTGGACTCCTACGAGCAGTACGTC.

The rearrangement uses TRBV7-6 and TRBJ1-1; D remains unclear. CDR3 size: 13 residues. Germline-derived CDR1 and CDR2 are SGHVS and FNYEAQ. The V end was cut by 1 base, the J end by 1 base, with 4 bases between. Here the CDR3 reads CASSLVENTEAFF. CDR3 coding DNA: TGTGCCAGCAGCTTAGTAGAGAACACTGAAGCTTTCTTT. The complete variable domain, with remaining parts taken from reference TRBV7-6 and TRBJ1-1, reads GAGVSQSPRYKVTKRGQDVALRCDPISGHVSLYWYRQALGQGPEFLTYFNYEAQQDKSGLPNDRFSAERPEGSISTLTIQRTEQRDSAMYRCASSLVENTEAFFGQGTRLTVV.

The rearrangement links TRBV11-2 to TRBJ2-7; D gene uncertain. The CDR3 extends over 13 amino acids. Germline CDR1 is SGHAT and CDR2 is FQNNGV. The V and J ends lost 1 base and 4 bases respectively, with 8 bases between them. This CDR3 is CASSLGAAYEQYF. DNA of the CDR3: TGTGCCAGCAGCTTAGGGGCAGCGTACGAGCAGTACTTC.

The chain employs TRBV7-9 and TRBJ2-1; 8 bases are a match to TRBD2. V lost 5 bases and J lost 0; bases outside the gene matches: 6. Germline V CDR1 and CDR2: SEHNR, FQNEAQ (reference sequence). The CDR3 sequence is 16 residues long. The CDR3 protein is CASSAWAGGSYNEQFF. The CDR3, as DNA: TGTGCCAGCAGCGCATGGGCGGGAGGCTCCTACAATGAGCAGTTCTTC.

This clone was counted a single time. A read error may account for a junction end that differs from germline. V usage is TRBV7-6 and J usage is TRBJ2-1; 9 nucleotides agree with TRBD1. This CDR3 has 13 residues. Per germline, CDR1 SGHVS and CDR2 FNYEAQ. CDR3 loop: CASRDRDRDFWIF. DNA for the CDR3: TGTGCCAGCAGGGACCGGGACAGGGATTTCTGGATCTTC.

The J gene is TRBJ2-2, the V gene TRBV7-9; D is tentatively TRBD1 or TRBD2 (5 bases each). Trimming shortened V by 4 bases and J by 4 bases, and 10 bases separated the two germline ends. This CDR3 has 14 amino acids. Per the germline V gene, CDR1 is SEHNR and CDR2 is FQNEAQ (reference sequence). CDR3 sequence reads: CASSWGGGTGELFF. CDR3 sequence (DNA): TGTGCCAGCAGCTGGGGCGGAGGCACCGGGGAGCTGTTTTTT.

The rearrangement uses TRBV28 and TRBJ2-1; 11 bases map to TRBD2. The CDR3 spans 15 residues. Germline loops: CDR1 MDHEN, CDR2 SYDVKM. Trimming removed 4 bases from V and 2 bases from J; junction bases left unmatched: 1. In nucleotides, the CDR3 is TGTGCCAGCAGTTCTAGCGGGAGGCCCTACAATGAGCAGTTCTTC. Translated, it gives CASSSSGRPYNEQFF.

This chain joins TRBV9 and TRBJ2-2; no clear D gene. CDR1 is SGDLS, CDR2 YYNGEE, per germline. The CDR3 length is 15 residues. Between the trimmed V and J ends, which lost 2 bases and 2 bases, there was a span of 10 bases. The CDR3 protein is CASSVRPRNTGELFF. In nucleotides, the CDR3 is TGTGCCAGCAGCGTTCGGCCTCGTAACACCGGGGAGCTGTTTTTT.

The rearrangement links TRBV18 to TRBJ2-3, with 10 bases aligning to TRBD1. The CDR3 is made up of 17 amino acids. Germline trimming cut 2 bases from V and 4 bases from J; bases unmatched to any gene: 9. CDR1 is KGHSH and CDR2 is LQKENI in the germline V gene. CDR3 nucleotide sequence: TGTGCCAGCTCACCAAGGGGACAGGGGTCTGTACCAGATACGCAGTATTTT. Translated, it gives CASSPRGQGSVPDTQYF.

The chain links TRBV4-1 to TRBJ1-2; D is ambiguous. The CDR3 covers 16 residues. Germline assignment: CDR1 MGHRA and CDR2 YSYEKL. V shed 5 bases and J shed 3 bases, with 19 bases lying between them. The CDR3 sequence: CASSYLLGLSDYGYTF. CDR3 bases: TGCGCCAGCAGCTACTTACTAGGACTTTCGGACTATGGCTACACCTTC.

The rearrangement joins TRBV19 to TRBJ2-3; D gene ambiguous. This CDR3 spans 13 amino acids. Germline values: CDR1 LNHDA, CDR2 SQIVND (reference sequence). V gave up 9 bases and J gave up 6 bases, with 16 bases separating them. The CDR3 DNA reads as TGTGCCAGCAGAGGCCCTCCCGGGGATACGCAGTATTTT. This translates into CASRGPPGDTQYF.

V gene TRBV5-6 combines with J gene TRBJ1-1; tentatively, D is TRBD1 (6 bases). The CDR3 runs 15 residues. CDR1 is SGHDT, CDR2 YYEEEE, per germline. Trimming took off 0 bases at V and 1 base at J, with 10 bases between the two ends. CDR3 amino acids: CASSLEGGRNTEAFF. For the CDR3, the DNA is TGTGCCAGCAGCTTGGAAGGGGGACGGAACACTGAAGCTTTCTTT.

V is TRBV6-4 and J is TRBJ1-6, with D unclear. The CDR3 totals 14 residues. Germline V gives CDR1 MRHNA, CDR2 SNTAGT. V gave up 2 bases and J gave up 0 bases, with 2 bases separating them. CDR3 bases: TGTGCCAGCAGTGACAACTCCTATAATTCACCCCTCCACTTT. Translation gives CASSDNSYNSPLHF.

The CDR3 coding sequence is TGTGCCACCAGCAGAGATACAGGGTTCGGCAATCAGCCCCAGCATTTT. Its translation is CATSRDTGFGNQPQHF. The chain has TRBV15 and TRBJ1-5; TRBD1 is a possible D gene (6 bases). The CDR3 loop spans 16 amino acids. Germline loops: CDR1 LNHNV, CDR2 YYDKDF (reference sequence). V shed 0 bases and J shed 2 bases, with 11 bases lying between them.

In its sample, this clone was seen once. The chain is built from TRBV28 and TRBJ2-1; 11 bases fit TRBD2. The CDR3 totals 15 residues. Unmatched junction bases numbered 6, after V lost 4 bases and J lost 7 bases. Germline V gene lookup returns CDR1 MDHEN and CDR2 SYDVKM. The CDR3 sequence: CASSYTSGGPNEQFF. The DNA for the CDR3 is TGTGCCAGCAGTTATACTAGCGGGGGACCAAATGAGCAGTTCTTC.

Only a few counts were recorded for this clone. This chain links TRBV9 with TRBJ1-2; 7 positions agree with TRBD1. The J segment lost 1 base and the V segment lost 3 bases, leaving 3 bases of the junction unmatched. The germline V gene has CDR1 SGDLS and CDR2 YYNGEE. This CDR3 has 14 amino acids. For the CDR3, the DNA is TGTGCCAGCAGCGAGGGACAGAGTAACTATGGCTACACCTTC. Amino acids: CASSEGQSNYGYTF. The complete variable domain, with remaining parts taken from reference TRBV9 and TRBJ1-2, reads DSGVTQTPKHLITATGQRVTLRCSPRSGDLSVYWYQQSLDQGLQFLIQYYNGEERAKGNILERFSAQQFPDLHSELNLSSLELGDSALYFCASSEGQSNYGYTFGSGTRLTVV.

DNA of the CDR3: TGTGCCAGCAGCTTACTTCCGGGAGCGGGAAACACCATATATTTT. The encoded protein is CASSLLPGAGNTIYF. This chain uses TRBV7-3 with TRBJ1-3, with D hard to call. V was clipped by 2 bases and J by 4 bases, with 12 bases between them. CDR3 length: 15 amino acids. Germline assignment: CDR1 SGHTA and CDR2 FQGTGA.

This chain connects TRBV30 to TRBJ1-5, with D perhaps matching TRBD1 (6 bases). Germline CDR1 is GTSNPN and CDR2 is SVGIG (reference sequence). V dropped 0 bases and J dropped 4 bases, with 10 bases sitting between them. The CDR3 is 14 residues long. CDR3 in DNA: TGTGCCTGGAGTGTCGGGCAGGGGAATCAGCCCCAGCATTTT. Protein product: CAWSVGQGNQPQHF.

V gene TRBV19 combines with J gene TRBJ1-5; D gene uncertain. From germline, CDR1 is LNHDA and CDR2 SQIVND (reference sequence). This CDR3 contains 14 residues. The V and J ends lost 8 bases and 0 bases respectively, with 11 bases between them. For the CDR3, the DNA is TGTGCCAGTGGGAAATGGGATAGCAATCAGCCCCAGCATTTT. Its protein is CASGKWDSNQPQHF.

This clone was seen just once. In DNA, the CDR3 is TGTGCCAGCAGCGCTAGCGGAAATACGCAGTATTTT. Its translation: CASSASGNTQYF. The genes are TRBV11-2 and TRBJ2-3; 7 bases align to TRBD2. Looked up from germline, CDR1 is SGHAT and CDR2 is FQNNGV. V lost 5 bases to trimming and J lost 7 bases; unmatched junction nucleotides: 3. The CDR3 sequence is 12 residues long.

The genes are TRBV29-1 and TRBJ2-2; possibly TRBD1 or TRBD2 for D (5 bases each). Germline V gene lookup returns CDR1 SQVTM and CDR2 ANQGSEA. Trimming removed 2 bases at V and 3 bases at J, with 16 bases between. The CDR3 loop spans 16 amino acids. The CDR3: CSVETPGPHYTGELFF. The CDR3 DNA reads TGCAGCGTTGAAACCCCGGGACCTCATTACACCGGGGAGCTGTTTTTT.

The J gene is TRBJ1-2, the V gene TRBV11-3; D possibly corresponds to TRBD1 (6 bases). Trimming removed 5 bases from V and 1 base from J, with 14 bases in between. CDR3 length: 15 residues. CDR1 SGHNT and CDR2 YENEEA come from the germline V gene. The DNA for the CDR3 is TGTGCCAGCAGCCCGTGGACAGAAGATAACTATGGCTACACCTTC. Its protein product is CASSPWTEDNYGYTF.